This TCR beta chain was obtained from a study of identical twins. Trimming removed 6 bases from V and 0 bases from J; junction bases left unmatched: 1. Germline V CDR1 and CDR2: DFQATT, SNEGSKA (reference sequence). There are 15 residues in the CDR3. Each CDR3 protein gets one entry after TCRdb re-called the 5' RACE reads with MiXCR. This table has under 900,000 distinct CDR3 sequences, around a sixth appearing once. The sample was also reused in another study, on T cells expressing NK-cell markers.

This clonotype was sampled from a young woman in good health. This chain connects TRBV20-1 to TRBJ2-2; 13 bases map to TRBD2. Material: PBMCs. The chain's CDR3 is CSAGTSGANTGELFF. Here the CDR3 DNA reads TGCAGTGCCGGGACTAGCGGGGCGAACACCGGGGAGCTGTTTTTT.